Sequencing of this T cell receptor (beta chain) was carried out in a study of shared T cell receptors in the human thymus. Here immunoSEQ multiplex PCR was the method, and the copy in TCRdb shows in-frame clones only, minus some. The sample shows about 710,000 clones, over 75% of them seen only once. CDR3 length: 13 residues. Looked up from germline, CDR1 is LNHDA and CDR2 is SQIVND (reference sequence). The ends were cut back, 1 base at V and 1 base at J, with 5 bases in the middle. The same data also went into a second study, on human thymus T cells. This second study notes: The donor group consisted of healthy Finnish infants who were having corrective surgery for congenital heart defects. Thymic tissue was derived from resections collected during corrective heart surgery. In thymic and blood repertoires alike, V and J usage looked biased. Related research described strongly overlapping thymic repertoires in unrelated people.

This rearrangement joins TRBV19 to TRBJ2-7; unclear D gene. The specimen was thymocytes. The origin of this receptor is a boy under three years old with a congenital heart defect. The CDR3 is CASSIGPSYEQYF. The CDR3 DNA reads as TGTGCCAGTAGTATAGGTCCATCCTACGAGCAGTACTTC. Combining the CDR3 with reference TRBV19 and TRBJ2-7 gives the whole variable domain DGGITQSPKYLFRKEGQNVTLSCEQNLNHDAMYWYRQDPGQGLRLIYYSQIVNDFQKGDIAEGYSVSREKKESFPLTVTSAQKNPTAFYLCASSIGPSYEQYFGPGTRLTVT.